One sample yielded the 30 T cell receptor beta chains listed below, sequenced in a study of blood T cell repertoires in COVID-19. Repertoires were generated with immunoSEQ multiplex PCR, while TCRdb's copy carries only in-frame clones and drops some. The profile shows about 99,000 clones, approximately 84% of them singletons. The sequencing sample was made of peripheral blood. The receptors originated from a human donor in a cohort sampled during active or convalescent COVID-19.

The chain joins TRBV7-2 to TRBJ1-5; tentative D call: TRBD1 (6 bases). The CDR3 totals 15 residues. V lost 5 bases, J lost 1 base, and 12 bases lay in between. The germline V gene encodes CDR1 SGHTA and CDR2 FQGNSA. CDR3 region: CASSATGLSNQPQHF. The CDR3 nucleotides are TGTGCCAGCAGCGCCACAGGGTTGAGCAATCAGCCCCAGCATTTT.

This clone has a handful of counts. The gene calls are TRBV30 and TRBJ1-2; the D is unclear. Looked up from germline, CDR1 is GTSNPN and CDR2 is SVGIG (reference sequence). The length of the CDR3 is 13 residues. Trimming stripped 0 bases from V and 1 base from J, with 6 bases between. Here the CDR3 reads CAWSVGSNYGYTF. The CDR3 region has the DNA TGTGCCTGGAGTGTGGGGAGTAACTATGGCTACACCTTC.

The chain uses TRBV4-3 and TRBJ2-1; TRBD2 matches at 13 bases. The CDR3 consists of 19 residues. V was clipped by 3 bases and J by 9 bases; unmatched bases: 17. CDR1 is LGHNA and CDR2 is YSLEER in the germline V gene. This chain's CDR3 is CASSQGRTLTSGGIGEQFF. As DNA, the CDR3 is TGCGCCAGCAGCCAGGGGAGGACCCTGACTAGCGGGGGGATAGGTGAGCAGTTCTTC.

V and J are TRBV12-2 and TRBJ2-5; the D call of TRBD2 is as the table states it, not checked on the DNA. TRBV12-2 is listed as a pseudogene. The CDR3 is 18 residues long. The CDR3 bases are TGTGCAAGTCGCTTAGCGGAGCCTAGCGGGTGGAACCAAGAGACCCAGTACTTC. Translated, it gives CASRLAEPSGWNQETQYF.

This clone was seen more than once but under ten times. This chain joins TRBV21-1 and TRBJ1-1; the table's D call TRBD1 went unverified against the DNA. TRBV21-1 is termed a pseudogene. The CDR3 covers 15 residues. CDR3 residues: CASSKADRGILEAFF. The CDR3 nucleotides are TGTGCCAGCAGCAAAGCGGACAGGGGGATACTTGAAGCTTTCTTT.

The chain recombines TRBV11-2 with TRBJ2-1, with a weak D call TRBD1 (5 bases). Germline V CDR1 and CDR2: SGHAT, FQNNGV. Trimming removed 3 bases at V and 4 bases at J, with 13 bases between. The CDR3 is 15 amino acids. DNA of the CDR3: TGTGCCAGCAGCTTCGGAAACAGGCTTTACAATGAGCAGTTCTTC. It yields the protein CASSFGNRLYNEQFF.

The chain carries TRBV20-1 and TRBJ1-6, with TRBD1 identical over 9 bases. The V segment lost 3 bases and the J segment 8 bases; nucleotides outside the gene matches: 2. This CDR3 is built from 13 residues. CDR1 and CDR2 (germline): DFQATT, SNEGSKA (reference sequence). DNA for the CDR3: TGCAGTGCTAGTGGACAGGGGTATTCACCCCTCCACTTT. Protein sequence: CSASGQGYSPLHF.

The V call is TRBV2, the J call TRBJ2-5; D may be TRBD1 (5 bases). Germline values: CDR1 SNHLY, CDR2 FYNNEI. V was shortened by 6 bases and J by 2 bases, with 7 bases between the two germline ends. CDR3 size: 12 residues. The CDR3 bases are TGTGCCAGCAGAGGGGATCAAGAGACCCAGTACTTC. Its translation is CASRGDQETQYF.

This chain uses TRBV11-2 with TRBJ2-7; tentative D call: TRBD1 (5 bases). Per germline, CDR1 SGHAT and CDR2 FQNNGV. Trimming left V 2 bases short and J 3 bases short, with 11 bases between. The CDR3 runs 14 residues. Here the CDR3 DNA reads TGTGCCAGCAGCTTACGCCCAGGGAACTACGAGCAGTACTTC. It translates to CASSLRPGNYEQYF.

V usage is TRBV10-3 and J usage is TRBJ1-1, with D hard to call. From germline, CDR1 is ENHRY and CDR2 SYGVKD. This CDR3 has 15 amino acids. V shed 0 bases and J shed 5 bases, with 13 bases lying between them. The DNA of the CDR3 is TGTGCCATCAGTGAGTCGGGAGGGCTTGGGACTGAAGCTTTCTTT. Encoded protein: CAISESGGLGTEAFF.

This chain uses TRBV28 with TRBJ2-3, with D hard to call. Germline assignment: CDR1 MDHEN and CDR2 SYDVKM. Deletions cut 6 bases from V and 2 bases from J, with 3 bases between. The CDR3 is made up of 11 amino acids. The DNA of the CDR3 is TGTGCCAGCAGATACACAGATACGCAGTATTTT. Amino acids: CASRYTDTQYF.

This clone was observed a single time. The chain employs TRBV7-3 and TRBJ1-2; D is undetermined. Trimming removed 5 bases from V and 0 bases from J, with 16 bases in between. The CDR3 consists of 16 residues. The germline V gene encodes CDR1 SGHTA and CDR2 FQGTGA. The CDR3, as DNA: TGTGCCAGCAGCCCGGGAGACGGAATCCCTAACTATGGCTACACCTTC. Amino acid sequence: CASSPGDGIPNYGYTF.

The J gene is TRBJ2-7, the V gene TRBV4-3, with a weak D call TRBD1 (6 bases). This CDR3 contains 13 residues. From germline, CDR1 is LGHNA and CDR2 YSLEER. V lost 4 bases to trimming and J lost 1 base, with 8 bases between them. The CDR3 DNA sequence: TGCGCCAGCAGCCGAGACAGGTCCTACGAGCAGTACTTC. Translated: CASSRDRSYEQYF.

The chain recombines TRBV21-1 with TRBJ1-6. TRBV21-1 corresponds to a pseudogene. The CDR3 covers 15 residues. The CDR3 reads CATSYSLSYNSPLHF. The CDR3 nucleotides are TGTGCCACCTCCTACTCACTCTCCTATAATTCACCCCTCCACTTT.

The chain joins TRBV4-3 to TRBJ2-3; D possibly corresponds to TRBD2 (5 bases). This CDR3 has 14 residues. With 2 bases removed from V and 4 bases from J, the gap between germline ends came to 10 bases. Germline V gene sequence: CDR1 LGHNA, CDR2 YSLEER. CDR3 loop: CASSQQRSADTQYF. The CDR3 nucleotides are TGCGCCAGCAGCCAACAGCGTAGCGCAGATACGCAGTATTTT.

V and J are TRBV19 and TRBJ1-6; 8 bases are shared with TRBD1. There are 14 residues in the CDR3. The germline gives CDR1 LNHDA, CDR2 SQIVND (reference sequence). The V and J ends lost 8 bases and 7 bases, in that order; junction bases with no gene match: 7. The CDR3 loop reads CASGQGRSNSPLHF. CDR3 DNA sequence: TGTGCCAGTGGACAGGGTCGTTCCAATTCACCCCTCCACTTT.

The chain has TRBV5-1 and TRBJ2-7; 7 bases are a match to TRBD1. V shed 0 bases and J 4 bases; nucleotides not matched to a gene: 7. The CDR3 length is 15 residues. Germline V CDR1 and CDR2: SGHRS, YFSETQ. The CDR3 region is CASSLGPDRAYEQYF. The CDR3 bases are TGCGCCAGCAGCTTGGGTCCCGACAGGGCTTACGAGCAGTACTTC.

The V gene is TRBV19, the J gene TRBJ2-2, with 8 bases that match TRBD1. V lost 6 bases to trimming and J lost 7 bases; unmatched junction nucleotides: 13. This CDR3 has 16 amino acids. CDR1 is LNHDA and CDR2 is SQIVND in the germline V gene (reference sequence). The DNA of the CDR3 is TGTGCCAGTAGCGACAGGGGTATCAGTGTCGACGGGGAGCTGTTTTTT. Translating gives CASSDRGISVDGELFF.

This clone was observed once. The DNA for the CDR3 is TGCGCCAGCAGCCCACCTACGGCGGCCGGCACTGAAGCTTTCTTT. This codes for CASSPPTAAGTEAFF. The V call is TRBV5-1, the J call TRBJ1-1, with unresolved D. The CDR3 sequence is 15 residues long. V lost 4 bases to trimming and J lost 4 bases, with 17 bases between them. The germline V gene encodes CDR1 SGHRS and CDR2 YFSETQ. The full variable domain, rest sourced from reference TRBV5-1 and TRBJ1-1, is KAGVTQTPRYLIKTRGQQVTLSCSPISGHRSVSWYQQTPGQGLQFLFEYFSETQRNKGNFPGRFSGRQFSNSRSEMNVSTLELGDSALYLCASSPPTAAGTEAFFGQGTRLTVV.

The V gene is TRBV4-1, the J gene TRBJ2-7, with D possibly matching TRBD1 (6 bases). This CDR3 spans 15 amino acids. Germline-derived CDR1 and CDR2 are MGHRA and YSYEKL. Trimming shortened V by 5 bases and J by 3 bases, and 17 bases separated the two germline ends. DNA for the CDR3: TGCGCCAGCAGCGAAGGCCGCACAGGGTTCTACGAGCAGTACTTC. Its translation is CASSEGRTGFYEQYF.

This rearrangement joins TRBV4-1 to TRBJ1-2; D remains unclear. V was pared by 3 bases and J by 3 bases, with 14 bases between. Germline assignment: CDR1 MGHRA and CDR2 YSYEKL. The CDR3 runs 15 residues. CDR3 in amino acids: CASSHPARGDYGYTF. CDR3 in DNA: TGCGCCAGCAGCCACCCCGCACGGGGTGACTATGGCTACACCTTC.

The gene calls are TRBV2 and TRBJ1-1; D is perhaps TRBD1 (6 bases). Trimming took off 8 bases at V and 3 bases at J, with 13 bases between the two ends. CDR1 and CDR2 from the germline V gene are SNHLY and FYNNEI. The CDR3 sequence is 13 residues long. The CDR3 reads CASRDNPYTEAFF. The CDR3 DNA sequence: TGTGCCAGCCGGGACAACCCTTACACTGAAGCTTTCTTT.

The chain employs TRBV7-2 and TRBJ2-5, with TRBD2 as a possible D gene (7 bases). The CDR3 sequence is 15 residues long. V lost 5 bases and J lost 5, with 18 bases in between. CDR1 is SGHTA, CDR2 FQGNSA, per germline. DNA for the CDR3: TGTGCCAGCAGCGCCGGAGGCGGGGGCTGGGAGACCCAGTACTTC. Translating it yields CASSAGGGGWETQYF. The whole variable domain, remainder taken from reference TRBV7-2 and TRBJ2-5, is GAGVSQSPSNKVTEKGKDVELRCDPISGHTALYWYRQSLGQGLEFLIYFQGNSAPDKSGLPSDRFSAERTGGSVSTLTIQRTQQEDSAVYLCASSAGGGGWETQYFGPGTRLLVL.

V usage is TRBV12-5 and J usage is TRBJ2-7, with TRBD1 matching 8 bases. CDR1 and CDR2 from the germline V gene are LGHNT and FRNRAP. The ends lost 0 bases at V and 0 bases at J; junction bases unmatched: 13. This CDR3 has 19 residues. This chain's CDR3 is CASGLVLMRGTGGSYEQYF. The CDR3 coding sequence is TGTGCTAGTGGTTTGGTATTAATGCGAGGGACAGGAGGCTCCTACGAGCAGTACTTC.

The sample holds one count of this clone. The chain has TRBV19 and TRBJ2-2, with no clear D. Germline assignment: CDR1 LNHDA and CDR2 SQIVND (reference sequence). The CDR3 length is 14 residues. V lost 6 bases and J lost 2, with 10 bases in between. DNA for the CDR3: TGTGCCAGTAGGAAAGACTTTAACACCGGGGAGCTGTTTTTT. Amino acids: CASRKDFNTGELFF.

This chain connects TRBV6-6 to TRBJ1-2; 10 nucleotides line up with TRBD1. The junction had 5 bases not matched to a gene; V was cut back by 8 bases and J by 2 bases. Germline CDR1 MNHNY, CDR2 SVGAGI (reference sequence). This CDR3 spans 14 amino acids. CDR3 region: CASRDRGLNYGYTF. For the CDR3, the DNA is TGTGCCAGCCGGGACAGGGGCCTGAACTATGGCTACACCTTC.

The chain couples TRBV2 to TRBJ2-7; possible D gene TRBD1, 5 bases. This CDR3 has 13 amino acids. With 7 bases removed from V and 3 bases from J, the gap between germline ends came to 13 bases. Looked up from germline, CDR1 is SNHLY and CDR2 is FYNNEI. In DNA, the CDR3 is TGTGCCAGCATTGGCAGGGCCAGCTACGAGCAGTACTTC. Its translation is CASIGRASYEQYF.

The chain combines TRBV6-4 with TRBJ2-7; 9 nucleotides line up with TRBD1. V trimming: 4 bases; J trimming: 7 bases; junction bases outside the gene matches: 5. Germline CDR1 reads MRHNA; CDR2 reads SNTAGT. The CDR3 sequence is 13 residues long. This chain's CDR3 is CASSATGGWEQYF. The CDR3 DNA reads TGTGCCAGCAGTGCGACAGGGGGTTGGGAGCAGTACTTC.

This chain joins TRBV10-3 and TRBJ2-7, with 10 bases aligning to TRBD1. CDR3 size: 15 residues. V was pared by 4 bases and J by 4 bases, with 7 bases of the junction left unmatched. Germline loops: CDR1 ENHRY, CDR2 SYGVKD. DNA for the CDR3: TGTGCCATCAGTGTAGCCGGGACAGGGGCGTACGAGCAGTACTTC. This gives the protein CAISVAGTGAYEQYF.

The chain combines TRBV19 with TRBJ1-3; TRBD1 matches 8 bases. The CDR3 loop spans 13 amino acids. After removal of 3 bases from V and 11 bases from J, the junction contained 6 bases not matched to a gene. Germline V gene data show CDR1 as LNHDA and CDR2 as SQIVND (reference sequence). The DNA for the CDR3 is TGTGCCAGTAGTATCCGGGACAGGTACCCCATATATTTT. Protein: CASSIRDRYPIYF.